This TCR beta chain appears in the sequencing data of a study of shared clonotypes between healthy human individuals (dated by TCRdb to between 2020 and 2021). Notes on the research overall: A few men and a couple of women, aged 18 to 49 years, made up the cohort. Each donor's leukapheresis produced roughly between about 0.85 and 10 billion PBMCs. Libraries were prepared and TCR repertoires were sequenced by different laboratories using diverse techniques, in order to increase sequencing depth and limit assay-specific biases. Per donor, three plates each were used for CD4 naive and CD4 memory, two for CD8 naive, and one for CD8 memory. Blood TCR repertoires of a handful of healthy adults were deeply sequenced to estimate repertoire size and the extent of clonotype sharing between individuals.

Comment on this clone: No cognate antigen has been identified for it. Base qualities were left out, and no much larger clone turns up one base away.

TCR CDR3 regions were amplified from genomic DNA by multiplex PCR using the deep immunoSEQ assay. For each cell subset, the extracted genomic DNA was distributed evenly across all wells of several immunoSEQ 96-well plates, and each plate served as one replicate. Each replicate PCR for sorted subsets received around 0.2 ug genomic DNA, equal to tens of thousands of T cell genomes. The purified libraries were quantified using a Qubit 3.0 fluorometer, sized with a Bioanalyzer 2100, and then quantified again using the KAPA Library Quantification kit. Each immunoSEQ 96-well plate was sequenced on its own single-read 150-cycle Illumina NextSeq 550 flow cell. Per the original workflow: The immunoSEQ output contained only junctional sequences without quality scores, so filtering could not match that applied to full-length reads. Sequences were annotated with PyIR, a Python wrapper for IgBLAST v1.9, using IMGT germline references to assign V/J genes and CDR3. Reads were removed for weak V/J assignments (E-value above 1e-6), missing CDR3, stop codons, out-of-frame junctions, or ambiguous translated residues. A V3J clonotype was defined by an identical inferred V gene, J gene, and CDR3 amino acid sequence. Percentage overlap between repertoires was calculated by dividing the number of shared unique clonotypes by the size of the smaller repertoire. Three approaches were used to assess repertoire richness: RTK rarefaction, the Chao1 estimator, and Recon v2.1 estimates of unobserved clonotypes. Generation probabilities for all TCRbeta clonotypes obtained by the gDNA method from a few donors were computed using OLGA. TCRdb carries this immuneACCESS record with in-frame sequences only. Its versions omit some clonotypes, under half of them owing to an unresolved V gene in the studies checked, with the rest unexplained. Clone size and the V and J calls come from that table; the DNA yielded D and trimming. Present in this sample are over a million clones, about 96% of which were seen just once. More than 0.9% of the sample belongs to the ten largest clones.

Donors were healthy HIV-negative adults with no recently reported acute infections or vaccinations. All donors were Caucasian adults living in Nashville, Tennessee, USA. CD4+ T cells were enriched through magnetic negative selection, after which naive cells were positively selected on CD45RA and the remaining negative fraction served as the memory subset. After blood collection by leukapheresis, PBMCs were isolated using Ficoll-Histopaque density gradient centrifugation and then cryopreserved in the vapor phase of liquid nitrogen. Analytical flow cytometry was used to check the purity and quantity of each magnetically sorted T cell population. Genomic DNA was isolated from every sorted fraction and measured by UV absorbance on a Nanodrop 2000c. Paper-wide results and their limitations: Compared with non-shared clonotypes, the clonotypes found in all four sorted-subset donors had higher generation probabilities. Sampling was restricted to blood, and TCR repertoires in tissue are likely to differ from TCR repertoires in blood. Pairwise subsampling led to the expectation that sequencing depth would affect the degree of clonotype sharing among donors. The small number of donors limited the genetic and exposure-history diversity represented. Incomplete sequencing was indicated by rarefaction of sorted-subset datasets, despite the large sequencing depth. Around 5.4% of naive CD4, 3.5% of naive CD8, approximately 2% of memory CD4, and 0.4% of memory CD8 clonotypes were shared across a few donors. Naive subsets generally had larger estimated clonotype richness than memory subsets did.

V lost 0 bases and J lost 5 bases, and the count of bases not matched to a germline gene is 5. CDR1 and CDR2, looked up from the germline V gene, are SGDLS and YYNGEE. The CDR3 starts with the cysteine, ends with the phenylalanine, and has 15 residues. Only the CDR3 portion is preserved as DNA: 45 bases, with reading frame beginning at the first base. The rearranged segments are TRBV9 and TRBJ2-3; TRBD2 matches 8 bases in the middle. Material: naive CD4+ T cells sorted from blood. Read against the paper, the sample's cell subset or site label means: CD45RA+ positively selected. This TCR came from a young man in good health. DNA sequence: TGTGCCAGCAGCGTAGGTCGAGCGGGAGAAGATACGCAGTATTTT. The resulting protein is CASSVGRAGEDTQYF.